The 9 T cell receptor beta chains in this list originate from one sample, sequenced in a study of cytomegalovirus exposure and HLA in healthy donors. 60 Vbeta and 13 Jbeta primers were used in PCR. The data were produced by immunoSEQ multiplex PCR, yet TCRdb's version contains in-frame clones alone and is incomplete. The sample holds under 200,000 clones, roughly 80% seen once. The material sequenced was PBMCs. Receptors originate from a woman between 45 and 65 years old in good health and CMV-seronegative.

The CDR3 is CASSLAEQYF. The CDR3 DNA follows: TGCGCCAGCTCACTCGCCGAGCAGTACTTC. The chain joins TRBV5-1 to TRBJ2-7, with D uncertain. This CDR3 has 10 residues. V was cut by 7 bases and J by 6 bases, with 8 bases left in between. The germline V gene has CDR1 SGHRS and CDR2 YFSETQ.

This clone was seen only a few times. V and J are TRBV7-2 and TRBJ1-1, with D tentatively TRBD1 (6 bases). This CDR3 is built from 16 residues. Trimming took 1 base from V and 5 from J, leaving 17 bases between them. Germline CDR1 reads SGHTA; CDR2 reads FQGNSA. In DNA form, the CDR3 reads TGTGCCAGCAGCTTAGTTTTTTCAGGGGAACGGACTGAAGCTTTCTTT. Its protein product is CASSLVFSGERTEAFF.

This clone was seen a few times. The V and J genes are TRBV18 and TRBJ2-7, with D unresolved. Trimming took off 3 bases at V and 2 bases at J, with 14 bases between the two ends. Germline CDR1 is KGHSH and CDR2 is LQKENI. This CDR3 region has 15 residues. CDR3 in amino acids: CASSPVAGRTYEQYF. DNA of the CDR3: TGTGCCAGCTCACCGGTCGCAGGTCGGACCTACGAGCAGTACTTC.

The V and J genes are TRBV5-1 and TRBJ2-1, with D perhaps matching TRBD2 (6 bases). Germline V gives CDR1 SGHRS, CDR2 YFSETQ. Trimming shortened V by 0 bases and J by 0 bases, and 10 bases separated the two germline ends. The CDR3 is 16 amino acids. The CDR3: CASSLGVGSSYNEQFF. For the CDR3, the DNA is TGCGCCAGCAGCTTGGGTGTCGGGAGCTCCTACAATGAGCAGTTCTTC.

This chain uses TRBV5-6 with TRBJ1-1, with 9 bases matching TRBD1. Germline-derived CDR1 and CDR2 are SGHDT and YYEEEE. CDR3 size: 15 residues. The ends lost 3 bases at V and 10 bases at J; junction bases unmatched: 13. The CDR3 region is CASSSPDRGTQGAFF. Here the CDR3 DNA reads TGTGCCAGCAGCTCCCCAGACAGGGGGACCCAGGGAGCTTTCTTT.

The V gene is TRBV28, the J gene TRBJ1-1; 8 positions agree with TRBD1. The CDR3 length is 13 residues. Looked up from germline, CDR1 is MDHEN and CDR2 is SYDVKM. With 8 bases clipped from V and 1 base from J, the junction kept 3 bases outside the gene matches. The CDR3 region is CASFRGRNTEAFF. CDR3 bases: TGTGCCAGCTTCAGGGGGCGGAACACTGAAGCTTTCTTT.

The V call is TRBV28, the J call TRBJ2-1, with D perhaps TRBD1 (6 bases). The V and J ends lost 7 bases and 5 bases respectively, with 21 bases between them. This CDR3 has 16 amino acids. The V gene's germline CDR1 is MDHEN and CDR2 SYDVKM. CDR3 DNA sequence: TGTGCCAGCACCCAGCCAGGACAGAGCCTTAACAATGAGCAGTTCTTC. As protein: CASTQPGQSLNNEQFF.

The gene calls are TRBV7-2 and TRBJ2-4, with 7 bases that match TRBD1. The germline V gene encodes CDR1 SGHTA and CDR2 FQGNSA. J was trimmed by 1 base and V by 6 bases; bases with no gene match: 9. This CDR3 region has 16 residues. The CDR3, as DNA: TGTGCCAGCAGTCCAAGTCAGGGGGTCGCCAAAAACATTCAGTACTTC. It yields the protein CASSPSQGVAKNIQYF.

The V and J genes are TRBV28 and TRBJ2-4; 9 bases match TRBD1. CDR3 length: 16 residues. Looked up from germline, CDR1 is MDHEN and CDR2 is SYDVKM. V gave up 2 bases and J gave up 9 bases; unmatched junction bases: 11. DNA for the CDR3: TGTGCCAGCAGTTTAGAAGCCGGACAGGGGTTGGGCATTCAGTACTTC. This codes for CASSLEAGQGLGIQYF.